This T cell receptor (beta chain) emerged from a study of T-cell memory formation after mild COVID-19. General study findings and limits: Confirmation was lacking for SARS-CoV-2 specificity of second-wave clones that peaked on day 37. Balance between CD4 and CD8 was seen in clones contracting day 15 to 85, and a CD4+ lean was seen in later expanders.

TCRdb re-derived calls from the 5' RACE reads in MiXCR, one entry per CDR3 protein. Among about 320,000 distinct CDR3 sequences, roughly 13% were seen once, and the ten largest hold roughly a fifth. J gave up 3 bases and V 4 bases, and 5 bases lay outside the gene matches. The CDR3 consists of 14 residues. Germline loops: CDR1 KGHSH, CDR2 LQKENI. Remarks on this clonotype: What it binds is not known.

Sequencing input: PBMCs or a T cell subset sorted from them (not recorded which). This TCR derives from a man between 18 and 35 years old who had mild COVID-19 (a few samples of this study predate the infection). Cell type and time point are not known. This chain connects TRBV18 to TRBJ1-2; 7 bases fit TRBD1. CDR3 DNA: TGTGCCAGCTCACTAGCAGGGGGGCACTATGGCTACACCTTC. This gives the protein CASSLAGGHYGYTF.